This T cell receptor beta chain emerged from a study of blood T cell repertoires in COVID-19. In the authors' methods: Cell counts per sample came from amplifying reference gene primers. Clones were sequenced by immunoSEQ multiplex PCR, and TCRdb holds only the in-frame ones, with some missing. V and J calls and clone size are copied from that table; D and trimming were computed from the DNA. Here the sample spans around 250,000 clones, around 88% being singletons. The V end was cut by 0 bases, the J end by 9 bases, with 9 bases between. The CDR3 extends over 14 amino acids. Germline loops: CDR1 SGHVS, CDR2 FNYEAQ.

The sequenced sample consisted of PBMCs or T cells enriched from blood (not recorded which). The receptor comes from a woman aged 40-49 years with acute COVID-19. V is TRBV7-6 and J is TRBJ1-6; D unclear. CDR3 sequence reads: CASSLAGMSSPLHF. The CDR3 region has the DNA TGTGCCAGCAGCTTAGCCGGTATGAGTTCACCCCTCCACTTT.